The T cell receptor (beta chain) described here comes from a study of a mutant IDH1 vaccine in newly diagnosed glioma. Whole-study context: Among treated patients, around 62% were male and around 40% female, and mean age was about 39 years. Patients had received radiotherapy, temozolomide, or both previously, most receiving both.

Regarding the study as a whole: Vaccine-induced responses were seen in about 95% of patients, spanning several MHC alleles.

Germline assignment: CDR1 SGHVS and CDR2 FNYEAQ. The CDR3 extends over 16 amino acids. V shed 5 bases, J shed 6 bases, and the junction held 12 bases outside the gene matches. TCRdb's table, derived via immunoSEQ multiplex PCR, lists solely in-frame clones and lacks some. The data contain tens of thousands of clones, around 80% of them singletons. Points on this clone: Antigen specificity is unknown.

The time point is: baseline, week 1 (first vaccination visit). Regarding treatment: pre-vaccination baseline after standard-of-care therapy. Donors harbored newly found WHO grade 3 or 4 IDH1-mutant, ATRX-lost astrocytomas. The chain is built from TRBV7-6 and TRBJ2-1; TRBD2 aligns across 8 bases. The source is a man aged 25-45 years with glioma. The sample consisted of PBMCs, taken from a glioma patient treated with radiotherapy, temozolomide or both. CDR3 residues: CASSHYTTSVGNEQFF. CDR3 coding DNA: TGTGCCAGCAGCCACTATACGACTAGCGTAGGCAATGAGCAGTTCTTC.